This T cell receptor beta chain was found in a study of patients and donors after allogeneic stem cell transplantation (dated by TCRdb to the early 2020s). Preparation of the library involved RT-PCR. This sample was sequenced with a NextSeq 550. TCRdb itself trimmed the public reads at Q25 with fastp, ran MiXCR and retained productive beta chains. When rows share a CDR3 protein, they turn into one entry using the most common DNA and genes. For this sample the table gives roughly 940,000 distinct CDR3 sequences, of which roughly 17% were detected only once. Together, the top ten hold 5% to 6.5% of the sample. Trimming removed 2 bases from V and 0 bases from J; the gene matches leave 5 bases unexplained. Inclusive of the bounding cysteine and phenylalanine, the CDR3 is 17 residues long. The CDR3 DNA has 51 bases and is translated from base 1. CDR1 SGHDT and CDR2 YYEEEE were looked up in the germline V gene.

This clonotype has a handful of counts. No antigen is known for it. No much larger clone exists at a distance of one base, and base qualities are not known. This sequence originates from a human donor who was either an allogeneic HSCT recipient or a stem cell or donor lymphocyte infusion donor (not recorded which). It is not recorded whose cells these are; they may come from a transplant donor. Sequencing was performed on blood, either unsorted or a sorted T cell fraction (not recorded which). The chain employs TRBV5-6 and TRBJ1-4; 9 central bases correspond to TRBD1. The CDR3 region reads CASSFGTGFATNEKLFF. The bases read TGTGCCAGCAGCTTCGGGACAGGGTTTGCAACTAATGAAAAACTGTTTTTT. Supplemented by the reference TRBV5-6 and TRBJ1-4 proteins around the CDR3, the complete variable domain is DAGVTQSPTHLIKTRGQQVTLRCSPKSGHDTVSWYQQALGQGPQFIFQYYEEEERQRGNFPDRFSGHQFPNYSSELNVNALLLGDSALYLCASSFGTGFATNEKLFFGSGTQLSVL.